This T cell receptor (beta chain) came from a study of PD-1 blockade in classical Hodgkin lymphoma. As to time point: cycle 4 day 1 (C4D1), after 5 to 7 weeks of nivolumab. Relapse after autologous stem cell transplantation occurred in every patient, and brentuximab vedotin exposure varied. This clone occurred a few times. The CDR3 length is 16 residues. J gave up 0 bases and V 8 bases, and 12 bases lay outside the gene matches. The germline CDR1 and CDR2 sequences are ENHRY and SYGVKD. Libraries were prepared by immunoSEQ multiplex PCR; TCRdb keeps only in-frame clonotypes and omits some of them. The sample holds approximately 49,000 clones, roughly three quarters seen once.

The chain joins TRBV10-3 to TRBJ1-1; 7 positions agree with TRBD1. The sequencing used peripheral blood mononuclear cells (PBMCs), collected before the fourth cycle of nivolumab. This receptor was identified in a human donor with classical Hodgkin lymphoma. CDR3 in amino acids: CAIGRDSQAMNTEAFF. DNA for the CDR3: TGTGCCATCGGTCGGGACAGCCAAGCAATGAACACTGAAGCTTTCTTT.